This TCR beta chain was observed in a study of technical replicates of blood from a few donors. With 4 bases removed from V and 0 bases from J, the gap between germline ends came to 9 bases. The CDR3 totals 14 residues. The germline V gene has CDR1 SEHNR and CDR2 FQNEAQ (reference sequence). This table comes from immunoSEQ multiplex PCR, and its TCRdb copy is limited to in-frame clones, with some not included. The profile covers approximately 85,000 clones, with about 94% appearing a single time and around 0.25% taken by the ten largest. The source of this sequence is a human donor in good health. This chain links TRBV7-9 with TRBJ1-1; D gene uncertain. What was sequenced was T cells isolated from PBMCs. CDR3 amino acids: CASSSQTMNTEAFF. In DNA form, the CDR3 reads TGTGCCAGCAGCTCACAGACTATGAACACTGAAGCTTTCTTT.